Listed below are T cell receptor beta chains from one sample, sequenced in a study of OX40 agonist ivuxolimab in advanced cancers. The repertoire was sequenced with immunoSEQ multiplex PCR; TCRdb's copy has only in-frame clones and lacks some. In the table there are 55,000 to 90,000 clones, approximately 80% of which are singletons. Source: CD4+ or CD8+ T cells sorted from blood, taken in a trial of the OX40 agonist ivuxolimab. Every receptor here comes from an adult with an advanced solid tumor such as melanoma, head and neck, liver or kidney cancer. CDR3s include the opening cysteine and the closing phenylalanine or tryptophan. A D gene is named only where the DNA matches it firmly. Clone sizes are given selectively: once, few, many, or a class where the clone is expanded.

CDR3aa,CDR3nt,v_gene,j_gene,d_gene,abundance
CASSRGWTGNNEQFF,TGTGCCAGCAGCAGGGGTTGGACAGGTAACAATGAGCAGTTCTTC,TRBV11-2,TRBJ2-1,TRBD1,once
CASNRNGAKNNSPLHF,TGTGCCAGCAACCGCAACGGGGCGAAGAATAATTCACCCCTCCACTTT,TRBV5-4,TRBJ1-6,NA,NA
CAWSPAGGPGYTF,TGTGCCTGGAGTCCCGCCGGGGGGCCTGGCTACACCTTC,TRBV30,TRBJ1-2,NA,NA
CASSPRGTSGSYEQYF,TGTGCCAGTAGTCCCCGGGGGACTAGCGGGTCCTACGAGCAGTACTTC,TRBV19,TRBJ2-7,TRBD2,NA
CASSSAGTGSGNTIYF,TGTGCCAGCAGTTCCGCCGGCACAGGATCTGGAAACACCATATATTTT,TRBV27,TRBJ1-3,NA,NA
CASSGQGWYEQYF,TGTGCCAGCAGTGGGCAGGGTTGGTACGAGCAGTACTTC,TRBV6-6,TRBJ2-7,NA,NA
CASSIVGTFRTTNEKLFF,TGTGCCAGTAGTATAGTGGGGACGTTTCGAACAACTAATGAAAAACTGTTTTTT,TRBV19,TRBJ1-4,NA,NA
CASSPGIQGSHGYTF,TGTGCCAGCTCACCGGGGATTCAGGGAAGCCATGGCTACACCTTC,TRBV18,TRBJ1-2,NA,NA
CASKDRGGRLGTEAFF,TGTGCCAGCAAGGATAGGGGGGGCCGTTTGGGCACTGAAGCTTTCTTT,TRBV27,TRBJ1-1,NA,NA
CASSLSRTGSSHYEQYF,TGTGCCAGCTCACTTTCTCGGACAGGAAGTAGTCACTACGAGCAGTACTTC,TRBV18,TRBJ2-7,TRBD1,few
CASSLWGRASTYEQYF,TGTGCCAGCAGCTTGTGGGGTCGCGCTAGTACATACGAGCAGTACTTC,TRBV5-6,TRBJ2-7,NA,NA
CASSVGLGAGYTF,TGTGCCAGCAGCGTAGGTTTAGGAGCTGGCTACACCTTC,TRBV9,TRBJ1-2,NA,NA
CASSLEVGGYEQYF,TGTGCCAGCAGCTTAGAGGTAGGGGGCTACGAGCAGTACTTC,TRBV11-2,TRBJ2-7,NA,NA
CASSLRTLSGANVLTF,TGTGCCAGCAGCCTGAGGACTCTCTCTGGGGCCAACGTCCTGACTTTC,TRBV7-2,TRBJ2-6,NA,NA
CASSPVGPYMNTEAFF,TGTGCCAGCTCACCGGTCGGGCCCTACATGAACACTGAAGCTTTCTTT,TRBV18,TRBJ1-1,NA,NA
CASSPGQGIMGEQYF,TGTGCCAGCTCACCTGGACAGGGGATAATGGGCGAGCAGTACTTC,TRBV18,TRBJ2-7,TRBD1,NA
CASSWGNSYEQYF,TGTGCCAGTAGTTGGGGCAACTCCTACGAGCAGTACTTC,TRBV19,TRBJ2-7,NA,NA
CASSSGQGRGSRPQHF,TGTGCCAGCAGCTCAGGACAGGGCCGAGGGTCTAGGCCCCAGCATTTT,TRBV7-2,TRBJ1-5,TRBD1,NA
CASSTTTGEGSGYTF,TGTGCCAGCAGCACTACGACAGGGGAAGGTTCTGGCTACACCTTC,TRBV9,TRBJ1-2,TRBD1,few
CASRAGDIVYEQYF,TGTGCCAGCAGGGCGGGCGATATAGTCTACGAGCAGTACTTC,TRBV6-1,TRBJ2-7,NA,NA
CASSRKSFPNTEAFF,TGTGCCAGCAGTCGCAAATCGTTCCCGAACACTGAAGCTTTCTTT,TRBV6-1,TRBJ1-1,NA,once
CASSASFGAVEAFF,TGTGCCAGCAGTGCATCGTTTGGGGCAGTTGAAGCTTTCTTT,TRBV6-1,TRBJ1-1,NA,NA
CASRGDRSSYNSPLHF,TGTGCCAGCAGAGGGGACAGAAGCTCCTATAATTCACCCCTCCACTTT,TRBV28,TRBJ1-6,TRBD1,NA
CASSLFGNNEQFF,TGTGCCAGCAGCTTGTTCGGGAACAATGAGCAGTTCTTC,TRBV5-6,TRBJ2-1,NA,once
CASSLAGGGSNQPQHF,TGTGCCAGCAGCTTAGCAGGGGGGGGAAGTAATCAGCCCCAGCATTTT,TRBV7-6,TRBJ1-5,NA,NA
CASSLGRLYEQYF,TGTGCCAGCAGCCTGGGACGCCTGTACGAGCAGTACTTC,TRBV6-1,TRBJ2-7,NA,few
CAITRSRRTNPNEQFF,TGTGCCATCACGCGGTCTCGCAGGACCAACCCCAATGAGCAGTTCTTC,TRBV10-3,TRBJ2-1,NA,NA
CASSPVGVNQPQHF,TGTGCCAGCTCACCAGTTGGGGTTAATCAGCCCCAGCATTTT,TRBV18,TRBJ1-5,NA,NA
CASSPIQIEGNTQYF,TGTGCCAGCAGCCCGATCCAAATCGAGGGGAATACGCAGTATTTT,TRBV7-8,TRBJ2-3,NA,NA
CASSLGGVTYSGANVLTF,TGCGCCAGCAGCTTGGGGGGTGTCACCTACTCTGGGGCCAACGTCCTGACTTTC,TRBV5-1,TRBJ2-6,NA,NA
CASRKGGRANTGELFF,TGTGCCAGCAGGAAGGGGGGCCGGGCGAACACCGGGGAGCTGTTTTTT,TRBV27,TRBJ2-2,NA,NA
CAWSSGLLPNQPQHF,TGTGCCTGGAGCTCTGGACTGCTTCCTAATCAGCCCCAGCATTTT,TRBV30,TRBJ1-5,NA,NA
CASSPQGYEQYF,TGTGCCAGCAGTCCACAGGGTTACGAGCAGTACTTC,TRBV6-6,TRBJ2-7,NA,NA
CASSLDTVREQFF,TGCGCCAGCAGCTTGGATACCGTCCGCGAGCAGTTCTTC,TRBV5-1,TRBJ2-1,NA,NA
CASSFQADMNTEAFF,TGCGCCAGCAGCTTTCAGGCAGATATGAACACTGAAGCTTTCTTT,TRBV5-1,TRBJ1-1,NA,NA
CASTTGLTGLNTGELFF,TGCGCCAGCACAACAGGGCTTACAGGGCTGAACACCGGGGAGCTGTTTTTT,TRBV5-1,TRBJ2-2,NA,NA
CASSTETGGSYEQYF,TGTGCCAGCAGTACGGAGACAGGGGGGTCCTACGAGCAGTACTTC,TRBV6-1,TRBJ2-7,TRBD1,NA
CSAEDNYEQYF,TGCAGTGCCGAGGACAACTACGAGCAGTACTTC,TRBV20-1,TRBJ2-7,NA,NA
CAWSVNSYNEQFF,TGTGCCTGGAGTGTTAACTCATACAATGAGCAGTTCTTC,TRBV30,TRBJ2-1,NA,NA
CASSVNDNEQFF,TGTGCCAGCAGTGTCAACGACAATGAGCAGTTCTTC,TRBV2,TRBJ2-1,NA,NA
CASSLGFGQGGWMAEAFF,TGCGCCAGCAGCTTGGGGTTTGGACAGGGGGGATGGATGGCTGAAGCTTTCTTT,TRBV5-1,TRBJ1-1,TRBD1,few
CASSDGGRGGNQPQHF,TGTGCCAGCAGTGATGGAGGAAGAGGGGGTAATCAGCCCCAGCATTTT,TRBV6-1,TRBJ1-5,NA,once
CASSQSATIAKNIQYF,TGCGCCAGCAGTCAATCCGCAACTATAGCCAAAAACATTCAGTACTTC,TRBV23-1,TRBJ2-4,NA,NA
CASNSQGAGRTEAFF,TGTGCCAGCAACTCACAGGGGGCCGGGAGGACTGAAGCTTTCTTT,TRBV28,TRBJ1-1,TRBD1,NA
CASRTDPGSGGYTDTQYF,TGTGCCAGCAGAACCGACCCGGGGAGCGGGGGCTACACAGATACGCAGTATTTT,TRBV28,TRBJ2-3,TRBD2,NA